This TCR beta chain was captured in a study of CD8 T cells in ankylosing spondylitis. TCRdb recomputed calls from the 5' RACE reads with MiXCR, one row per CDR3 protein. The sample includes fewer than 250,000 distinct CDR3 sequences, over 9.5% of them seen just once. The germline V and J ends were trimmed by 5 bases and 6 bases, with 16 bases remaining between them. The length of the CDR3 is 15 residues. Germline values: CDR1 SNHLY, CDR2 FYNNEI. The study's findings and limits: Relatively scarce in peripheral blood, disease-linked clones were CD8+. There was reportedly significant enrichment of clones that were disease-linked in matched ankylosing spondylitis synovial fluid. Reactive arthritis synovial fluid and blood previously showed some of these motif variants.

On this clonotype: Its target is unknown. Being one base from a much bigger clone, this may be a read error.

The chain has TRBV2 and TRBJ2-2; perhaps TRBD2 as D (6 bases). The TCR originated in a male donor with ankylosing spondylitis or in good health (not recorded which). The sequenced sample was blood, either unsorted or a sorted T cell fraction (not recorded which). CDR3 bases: TGTGCCAGCAGTCTTGACAGACTAGGCGCCGGGGAGCTGTTTTTT. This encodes CASSLDRLGAGELFF. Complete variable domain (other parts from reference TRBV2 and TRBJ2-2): EPEVTQTPSHQVTQMGQEVILRCVPISNHLYFYWYRQILGQKVEFLVSFYNNEISEKSEIFDDQFSVERPDGSNFTLKIRSTKLEDSAMYFCASSLDRLGAGELFFGEGSRLTVL.